This T cell receptor (beta chain) was recorded in a study of T cell repertoires in cytomegalovirus infection. At the level of the study: In public TCR beta signatures, there were indications of both CMV infection and matching HLA type.

As regards this clonotype: Antigen specificity is unknown.

TCRdb re-called the reads with MiXCR, one entry per CDR3 protein. In the table there are 310,000 or so distinct CDR3 sequences, 15% to 20% of which are singletons. The CDR3 totals 15 residues. The germline CDR1 and CDR2 sequences are DFQATT and SNEGSKA (reference sequence). V shed 0 bases and J shed 7 bases, with 16 bases lying between them. Study observations and caveats: Summed frequency of shared TCR beta families picked out CMV carriers who also had the relevant HLA.

V and J are TRBV20-1 and TRBJ1-5; D gene ambiguous. This receptor was obtained from a human donor in good health (CMV status not recorded). Some clones in this sample may be carry-over from other donors' samples. The sequenced sample was PBMCs. The CDR3 nucleotides are TGCAGTGCTAGAGATTCCCGTCGTTTAGGCCAGCCCCAGCATTTT. Its translation is CSARDSRRLGQPQHF.